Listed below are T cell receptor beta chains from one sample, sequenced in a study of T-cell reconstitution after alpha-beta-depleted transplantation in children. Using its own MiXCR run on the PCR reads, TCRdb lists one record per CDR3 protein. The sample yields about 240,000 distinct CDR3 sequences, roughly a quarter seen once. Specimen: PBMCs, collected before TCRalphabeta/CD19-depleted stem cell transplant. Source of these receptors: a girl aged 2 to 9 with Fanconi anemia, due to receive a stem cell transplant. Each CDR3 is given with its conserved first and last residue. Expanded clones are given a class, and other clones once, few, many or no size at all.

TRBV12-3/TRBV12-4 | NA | CASSTLLAGGTLNTGELFF
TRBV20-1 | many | CSALTGTSLFYEQYF
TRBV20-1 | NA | CSASSIWDQPQHF
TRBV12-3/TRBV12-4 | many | CASSAHPSPWNIQYF
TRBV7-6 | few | CASSALAEGEETQYF
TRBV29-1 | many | CSVYYNEQFF
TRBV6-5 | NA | CASSYVGTQETQYF
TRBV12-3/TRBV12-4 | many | CASSLDHRYEQYF
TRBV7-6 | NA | CASSLSWWRYDGTNTGELFF
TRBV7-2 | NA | CASSLALPRGPYNEQFF
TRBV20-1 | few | CSARHTGDTGELFF
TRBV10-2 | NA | CASIDLTSYEQFF
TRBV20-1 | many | CSARVPSGGVRYEQYF
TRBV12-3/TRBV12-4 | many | CASSRTGRVYEQYF
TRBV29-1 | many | CSVEVEGNQPQHF
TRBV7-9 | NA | CASSLVTSGEETQYF
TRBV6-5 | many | CASPGTGGNDEQYF
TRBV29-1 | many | CSVGEGAEAFF
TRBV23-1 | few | CASSQFQGKLNEQFF
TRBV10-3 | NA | CAISATGVCYTF
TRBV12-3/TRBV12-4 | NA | CASSLAGVHPYEQYF
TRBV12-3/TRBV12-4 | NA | CARSRHGSENTIYF
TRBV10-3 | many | CAISDSRVSYEQYF
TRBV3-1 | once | CASSQDPRDRGRSFPEAFF
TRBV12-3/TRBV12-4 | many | CASSTSGSYPTAEQYF
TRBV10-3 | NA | CAISGTWTSGIHNEQFF
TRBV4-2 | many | CASSQTSGGFTDTQYF
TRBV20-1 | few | CSARRGLETQYF
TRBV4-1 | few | CASSQTGNTGELFF
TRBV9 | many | CASSVTSWREGPSNEQFF
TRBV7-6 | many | CASSPIVGVRGKETQYF
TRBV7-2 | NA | CASSLVSWGREQFF
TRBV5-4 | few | CASSLVGSNQPQHF
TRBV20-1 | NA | CSARDFSGDDNEQFF
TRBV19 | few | CASSMGQLEAFF
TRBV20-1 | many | CSADNSGANVLTF
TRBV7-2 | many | CASGTSGGEQFF
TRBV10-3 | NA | CAICDGGAINEQFF
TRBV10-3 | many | CATGLNANTGELFF
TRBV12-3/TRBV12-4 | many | CASTSLGGITDTQYF
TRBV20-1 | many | CSARDVERAAKNIQYF
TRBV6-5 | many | CASSYGQTQETQYF
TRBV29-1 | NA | CSVEGQGARWGNTIYF